These 12 T cell receptor beta chains came from one sample sequenced in a study of T-cell memory formation after mild COVID-19. MiXCR, applied by TCRdb to the 5' RACE reads, yields one record per CDR3 protein. The sample lists 400,000 to 500,000 distinct CDR3 sequences; about 19% were seen once. The sample consisted of PBMCs or a T cell subset sorted from them (not recorded which). All receptors derive from an adult woman who had mild COVID-19 (a few samples of this study predate the infection). Cell type and time point are not known.

The CDR3 bases are TGTGCCAGCAGCACCGGACAGGACAATTCCCCGTACGAGCAGTACTTC. Translating gives CASSTGQDNSPYEQYF. The genes are TRBV7-6 and TRBJ2-7; 7 positions match TRBD1. CDR1 and CDR2 from the germline V gene are SGHVS and FNYEAQ. This CDR3 has 16 amino acids. The J segment lost 4 bases and the V segment lost 5 bases, leaving 14 bases of the junction unmatched.

This clonotype was counted only a few times. The CDR3, as DNA: TGTGCCAGCTCACCACGCTCAAACGGACTAGCGGGAGCGGACGAGCAGTACTTC. Protein sequence: CASSPRSNGLAGADEQYF. The J gene is TRBJ2-7, the V gene TRBV18, with 13 positions matching TRBD2. This CDR3 has 18 amino acids. V was clipped by 1 base and J by 5 bases; unmatched bases: 11. Germline V lookup: CDR1 KGHSH, CDR2 LQKENI.

This clonotype has more than one count but fewer than ten. The chain carries TRBV5-5 and TRBJ1-2, with unresolved D. V was pared by 0 bases and J by 6 bases, with 9 bases between. The CDR3 loop spans 13 amino acids. Germline CDR1 reads SGHKS; CDR2 reads YYEKEE (reference sequence). CDR3 residues: CASSLGIGNGYTF. DNA of the CDR3: TGTGCCAGCAGCTTGGGTATAGGGAATGGCTACACCTTC.

The chain recombines TRBV5-8 with TRBJ2-7; 8 bases agree with TRBD1. The V segment lost 4 bases and the J segment 0 bases; nucleotides outside the gene matches: 9. CDR3 length: 16 amino acids. Germline CDR1 SGHTS, CDR2 YDEGEE. The chain's CDR3 is CASSEGQGFSSYEQYF. In nucleotides, the CDR3 is TGTGCCAGCAGCGAAGGACAGGGCTTTAGCTCCTACGAGCAGTACTTC.

The rearrangement uses TRBV7-2 and TRBJ2-3; tentatively, D is TRBD1 (7 bases). CDR3 size: 17 residues. V lost 5 bases and J 2 bases, leaving 20 bases between the germline ends. Per germline, CDR1 SGHTA and CDR2 FQGNSA. The CDR3 DNA sequence: TGTGCCAGCAGCGCGGGGACAGCCCACTTGCTCACAGATACGCAGTATTTT. Protein sequence: CASSAGTAHLLTDTQYF.

There are many counts of this clonotype. The chain combines TRBV12-3 or TRBV12-4 with TRBJ2-4; D unresolved. The V gene lost 2 bases and the J gene lost 4 bases, with 6 bases spanning the gap. This CDR3 has 13 residues. CDR3 nucleotide sequence: TGTGCCAGCAGTTTATTTAGAAAAAACATTCAGTACTTC. This encodes CASSLFRKNIQYF.

J is TRBJ2-2 and V is TRBV29-1; 8 positions match TRBD1. In germline, CDR1 is SQVTM, CDR2 ANQGSEA. Unmatched junction bases numbered 8, after V lost 2 bases and J lost 0 bases. The CDR3 covers 17 residues. The CDR3: CSVEFRRRGPNTGELFF. Here the CDR3 DNA reads TGCAGCGTTGAATTTAGGCGCAGGGGGCCGAACACCGGGGAGCTGTTTTTT.

The rearrangement links TRBV6-6 to TRBJ1-1, with a tentative D call TRBD1 (6 bases). V was clipped by 5 bases and J by 1 base, with 14 bases between them. The CDR3 consists of 15 residues. The germline gives CDR1 MNHNY, CDR2 SVGAGI (reference sequence). The CDR3 nucleotides are TGTGCCAGCAGTCCCGGGGGCAGGGCGAACACTGAAGCTTTCTTT. Its translation is CASSPGGRANTEAFF.

This chain joins TRBV12-3 or TRBV12-4 and TRBJ2-2, with 7 bases matching TRBD1. With 5 bases clipped from V and 1 base from J, the junction kept 4 bases outside the gene matches. CDR3 length: 15 residues. The CDR3 sequence: CASSPRTGNTGELFF. Here the CDR3 DNA reads TGTGCCAGCAGTCCGCGGACAGGGAACACCGGGGAGCTGTTTTTT.

This clonotype was seen repeatedly, ten times or more. The chain joins TRBV7-9 to TRBJ1-1; D uncertain. There are 11 residues in the CDR3. CDR1 is SEHNR and CDR2 is FQNEAQ in the germline V gene (reference sequence). Trimming pared 2 bases from V and 5 bases from J, leaving 3 bases between. CDR3 DNA sequence: TGTGCCAGCAGCTTAAAAACTGAAGCTTTCTTT. It specifies CASSLKTEAFF.

This clonotype occurred a few times. V usage is TRBV15 and J usage is TRBJ2-5, with 7 bases identical to TRBD1. Unmatched junction bases numbered 7, after V lost 5 bases and J lost 1 base. CDR3 length: 15 residues. CDR1 is LNHNV and CDR2 is YYDKDF in the germline V gene (reference sequence). CDR3 coding DNA: TGTGCCACCAGCCCCGACAGGGTCCTCCAAGAGACCCAGTACTTC. Translating gives CATSPDRVLQETQYF.

This clonotype has a handful of counts. This chain links TRBV14 with TRBJ2-7, with D unresolved. CDR1 SGHDN and CDR2 FVKESK come from the germline V gene. CDR3 length: 12 amino acids. V gave up 3 bases and J gave up 8 bases, with 11 bases separating them. Written as DNA, the CDR3 is TGTGCCAGCAGCCATAGGGCGTCGAAGCAGTACTTC. It specifies CASSHRASKQYF. The whole variable domain, remainder taken from reference TRBV14 and TRBJ2-7, is EAGVTQFPSHSVIEKGQTVTLRCDPISGHDNLYWYRRVMGKEIKFLLHFVKESKQDESGMPNNRFLAERTGGTYSTLKVQPAELEDSGVYFCASSHRASKQYFGPGTRLTVT.